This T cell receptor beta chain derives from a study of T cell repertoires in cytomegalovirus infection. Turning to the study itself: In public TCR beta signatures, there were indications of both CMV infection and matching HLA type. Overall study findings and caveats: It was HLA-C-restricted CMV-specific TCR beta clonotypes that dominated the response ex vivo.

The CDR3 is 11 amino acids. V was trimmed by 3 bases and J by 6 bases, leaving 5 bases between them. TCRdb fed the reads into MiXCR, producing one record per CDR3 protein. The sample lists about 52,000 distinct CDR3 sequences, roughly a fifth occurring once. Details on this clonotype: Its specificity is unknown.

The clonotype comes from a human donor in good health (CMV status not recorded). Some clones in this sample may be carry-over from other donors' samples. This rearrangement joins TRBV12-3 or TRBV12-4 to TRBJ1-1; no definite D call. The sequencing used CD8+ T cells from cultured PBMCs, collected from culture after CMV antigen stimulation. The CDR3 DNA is TGTGCCAGCAGTTTCGGGGCTGAAGCTTTCTTT. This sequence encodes CASSFGAEAFF.